This T cell receptor (beta chain) was retrieved from a study of cytomegalovirus exposure and HLA in healthy donors. The CDR3 sequence is 18 residues long. V shed 6 bases, J shed 3 bases, and the junction held 13 bases outside the gene matches. CDR1 is MNHEY, CDR2 SMNVEV, per germline (reference sequence). General study points: The authors judged a highly shared variant cluster likely a sequencing artifact. In a later analysis, donors in an Asian-associated ancestry cluster reportedly had fewer N-insertions in productive TCRs than the cohort mean.

With 60 Vbeta and 13 Jbeta primers, the PCR was carried out. Repertoires were generated with immunoSEQ multiplex PCR, while TCRdb's copy carries only in-frame clones and drops some. The sample shows approximately 100,000 clones, around 60% of them seen only once. The sample holds a few counts of this clone. Its specificity is not known. V gene TRBV27 combines with J gene TRBJ2-6; 8 bases line up with TRBD2. The origin of this receptor is a man aged 55 to 70 in good health and CMV-seronegative. Material for sequencing was PBMCs. The CDR3 spells CASSAWDSGVGGANVLTF. The CDR3 DNA reads TGTGCCAGCAGCGCCTGGGATAGCGGGGTTGGTGGGGCCAACGTCCTGACTTTC.